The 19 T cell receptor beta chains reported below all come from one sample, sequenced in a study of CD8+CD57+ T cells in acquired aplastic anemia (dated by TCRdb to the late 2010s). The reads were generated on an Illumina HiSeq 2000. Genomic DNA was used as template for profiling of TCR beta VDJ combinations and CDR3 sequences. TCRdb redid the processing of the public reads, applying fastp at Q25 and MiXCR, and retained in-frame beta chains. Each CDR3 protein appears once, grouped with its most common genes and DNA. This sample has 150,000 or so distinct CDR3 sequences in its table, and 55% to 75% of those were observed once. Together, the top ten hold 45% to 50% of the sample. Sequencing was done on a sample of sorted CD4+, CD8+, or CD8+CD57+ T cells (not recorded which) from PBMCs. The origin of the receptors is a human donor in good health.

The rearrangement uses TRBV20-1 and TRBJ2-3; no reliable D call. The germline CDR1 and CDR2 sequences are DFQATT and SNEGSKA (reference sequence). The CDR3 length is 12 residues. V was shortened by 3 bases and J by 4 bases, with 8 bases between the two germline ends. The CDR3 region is CSARISPDTQYF. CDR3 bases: TGCAGTGCTAGGATTAGTCCAGATACGCAGTATTTT.

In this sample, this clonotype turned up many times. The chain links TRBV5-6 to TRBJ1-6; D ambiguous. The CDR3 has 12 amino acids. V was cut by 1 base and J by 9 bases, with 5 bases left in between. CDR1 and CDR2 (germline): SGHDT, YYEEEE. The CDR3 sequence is CASSLLSSPLHF. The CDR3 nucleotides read TGTGCCAGCAGCTTGTTGTCTTCACCCCTCCACTTT.

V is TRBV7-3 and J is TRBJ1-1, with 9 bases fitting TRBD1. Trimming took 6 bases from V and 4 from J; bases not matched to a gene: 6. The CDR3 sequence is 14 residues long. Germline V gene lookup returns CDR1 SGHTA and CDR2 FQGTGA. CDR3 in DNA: TGTGCCAGCAGTTCCGGGACAGGGTTCACTGAAGCTTTCTTT. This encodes CASSSGTGFTEAFF.

CDR3 residues: CSVGLPVSYEQYF. The CDR3 DNA sequence: TGCAGCGTTGGTCTCCCCGTCTCCTACGAGCAGTACTTC. The V gene is TRBV29-1, the J gene TRBJ2-7, with unresolved D. Trimming shortened V by 4 bases and J by 0 bases, and 10 bases separated the two germline ends. CDR1 and CDR2 (germline): SQVTM, ANQGSEA. This CDR3 is 13 amino acids long.

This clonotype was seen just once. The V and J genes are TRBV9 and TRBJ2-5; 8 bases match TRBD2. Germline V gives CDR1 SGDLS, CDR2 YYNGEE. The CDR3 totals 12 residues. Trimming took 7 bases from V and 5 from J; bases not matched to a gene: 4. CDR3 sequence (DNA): TGTGCCAGCCGGGGGGGACTCGAGACCCAGTACTTC. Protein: CASRGGLETQYF.

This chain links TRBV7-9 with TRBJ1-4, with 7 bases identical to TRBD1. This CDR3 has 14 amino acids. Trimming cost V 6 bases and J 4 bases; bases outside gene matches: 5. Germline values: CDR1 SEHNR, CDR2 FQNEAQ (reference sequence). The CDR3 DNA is TGTGCCAGCAGTCCCGGGACAGTTAATGAAAAACTGTTTTTT. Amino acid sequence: CASSPGTVNEKLFF.

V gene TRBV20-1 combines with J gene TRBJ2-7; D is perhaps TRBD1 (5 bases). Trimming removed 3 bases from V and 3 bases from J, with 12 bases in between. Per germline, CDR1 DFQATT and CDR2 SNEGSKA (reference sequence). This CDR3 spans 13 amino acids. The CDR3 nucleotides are TGCAGTGCTAGGATTGACAGATGCTACGAGCAGTACTTC. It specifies CSARIDRCYEQYF.

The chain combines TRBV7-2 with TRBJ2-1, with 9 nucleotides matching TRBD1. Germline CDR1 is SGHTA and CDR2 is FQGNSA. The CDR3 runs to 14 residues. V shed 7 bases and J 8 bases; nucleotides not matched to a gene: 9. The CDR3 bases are TGTGCCAGCACACCCCGGGACAGGGTCGATGAGCAGTTCTTC. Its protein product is CASTPRDRVDEQFF.

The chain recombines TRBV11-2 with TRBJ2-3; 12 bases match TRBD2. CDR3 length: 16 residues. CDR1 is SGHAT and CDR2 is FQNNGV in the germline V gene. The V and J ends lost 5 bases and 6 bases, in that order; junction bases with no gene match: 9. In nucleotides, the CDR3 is TGTGCCAGCAGCCCGGTGACTAGCGGGGGAAGGGATACGCAGTATTTT. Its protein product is CASSPVTSGGRDTQYF.

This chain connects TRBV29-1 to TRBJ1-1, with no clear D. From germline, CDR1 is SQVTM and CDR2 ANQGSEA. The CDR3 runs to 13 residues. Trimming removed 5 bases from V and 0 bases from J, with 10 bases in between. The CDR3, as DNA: TGCAGCGTTTGTGGGCGGATGAACACTGAAGCTTTCTTT. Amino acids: CSVCGRMNTEAFF.

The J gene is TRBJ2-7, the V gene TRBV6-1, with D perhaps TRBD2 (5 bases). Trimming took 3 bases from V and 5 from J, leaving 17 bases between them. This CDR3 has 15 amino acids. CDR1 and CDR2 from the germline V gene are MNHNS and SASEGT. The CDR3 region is CASSDGLGGVDEQYF. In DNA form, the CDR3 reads TGTGCCAGCAGTGATGGTCTAGGAGGAGTCGACGAGCAGTACTTC.

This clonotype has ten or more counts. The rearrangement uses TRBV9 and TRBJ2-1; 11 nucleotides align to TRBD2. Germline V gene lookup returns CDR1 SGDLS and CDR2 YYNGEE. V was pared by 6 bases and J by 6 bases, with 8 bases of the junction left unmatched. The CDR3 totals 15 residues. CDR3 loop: CASNPSGGPRNEQFF. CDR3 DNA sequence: TGTGCCAGCAACCCTAGCGGGGGGCCGCGCAATGAGCAGTTCTTC.

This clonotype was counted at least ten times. The CDR3 reads CASSVGYGGSYEQYF. The CDR3 coding sequence is TGTGCCAGCAGCGTAGGTTACGGGGGCTCCTACGAGCAGTACTTC. The chain joins TRBV9 to TRBJ2-7, with TRBD2 as a possible D gene (6 bases). The CDR3 totals 15 residues. Germline V gene lookup returns CDR1 SGDLS and CDR2 YYNGEE. V was shortened by 0 bases and J by 0 bases, with 10 bases between the two germline ends.

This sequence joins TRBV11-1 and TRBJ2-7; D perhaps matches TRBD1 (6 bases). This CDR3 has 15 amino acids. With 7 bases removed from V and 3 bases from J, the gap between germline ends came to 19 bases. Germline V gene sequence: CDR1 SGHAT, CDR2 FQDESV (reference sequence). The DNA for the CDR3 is TGTGCCAGCACCCCAGGGGTGGGCTTCCGCTACGAGCAGTACTTC. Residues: CASTPGVGFRYEQYF.

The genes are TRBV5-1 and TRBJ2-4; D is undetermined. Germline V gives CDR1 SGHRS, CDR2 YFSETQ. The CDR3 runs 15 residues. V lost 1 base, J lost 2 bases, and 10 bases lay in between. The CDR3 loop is CASSLYLTSKNIQYF. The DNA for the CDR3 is TGCGCCAGCAGCTTGTACCTCACTTCCAAAAACATTCAGTACTTC.

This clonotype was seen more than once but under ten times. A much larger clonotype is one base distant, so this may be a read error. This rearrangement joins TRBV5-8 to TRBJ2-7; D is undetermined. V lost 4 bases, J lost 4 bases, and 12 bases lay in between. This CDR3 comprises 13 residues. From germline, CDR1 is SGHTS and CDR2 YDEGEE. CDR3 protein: CASSQMNGYEQYF. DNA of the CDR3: TGTGCCAGCAGCCAGATGAATGGATACGAGCAGTACTTC.

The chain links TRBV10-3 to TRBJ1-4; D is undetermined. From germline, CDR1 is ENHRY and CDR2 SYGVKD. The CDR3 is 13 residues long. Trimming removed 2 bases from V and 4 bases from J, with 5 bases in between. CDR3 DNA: TGTGCCATCAGTGAGCGTCGTAATGAAAAACTGTTTTTT. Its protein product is CAISERRNEKLFF.

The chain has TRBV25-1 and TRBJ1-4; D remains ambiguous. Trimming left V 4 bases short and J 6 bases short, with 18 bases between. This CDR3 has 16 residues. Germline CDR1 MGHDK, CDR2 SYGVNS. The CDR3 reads CASSVFSTGSDEKLFF. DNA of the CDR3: TGTGCCAGCAGTGTCTTTTCCACCGGCAGCGATGAAAAACTGTTTTTT.

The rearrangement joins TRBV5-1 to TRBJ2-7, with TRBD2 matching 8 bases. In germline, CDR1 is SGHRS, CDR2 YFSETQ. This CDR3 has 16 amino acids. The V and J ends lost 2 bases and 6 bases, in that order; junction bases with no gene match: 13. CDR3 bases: TGCGCCAGCAGCTTAGGACTAGCAGTCAGGGTAAGCGAGCAGTACTTC. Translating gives CASSLGLAVRVSEQYF.